This TCR beta chain emerged from a study of immune evolution from preneoplasia to lung adenocarcinoma. The study's findings and limits: From normal lung to invasive adenocarcinoma, top clone frequencies appeared to decrease.

Profiling relied on immunoSEQ multiplex PCR, and the TCRdb table lists in-frame clones only, not all of them. The sample carries about 8,000 clones, 78% recorded once. As for this clone: Its antigen is not identified.

The CDR3 length is 14 residues. Looked up from germline, CDR1 is SGHNT and CDR2 is YYREEE (reference sequence). V lost 5 bases and J 3 bases, leaving 15 bases between the germline ends. The sequence was collected from a person aged 70 to 85 with lung adenocarcinoma. Material for sequencing was FFPE adjacent normal lung tissue. The chain uses TRBV5-4 and TRBJ2-7; no definite D call. Here the CDR3 DNA reads TGTGCCAGCAGAGCTGGGAACTCTGGCTACGAGCAGTACTTC. Protein: CASRAGNSGYEQYF.